This T cell receptor (beta chain) was obtained from a study of response to subunit inactivated influenza vaccine. Study results and caveats: Seasonal influenza vaccination, on each occasion, was suggested by the authors to recruit few new T cells.

The CDR3 is made up of 13 amino acids. V was pared by 1 base and J by 10 bases, with 12 bases between. One entry per CDR3 protein results from TCRdb running MiXCR on the RT-PCR reads. The data contain fewer than 750,000 distinct CDR3 sequences, around 15% of them singletons. This clonotype was seen only a few times. Its antigen remains unknown. The V and J genes are TRBV12-3 or TRBV12-4 and TRBJ2-3; D uncertain. The input for sequencing was PBMCs from blood, taken 12 days after vaccination. The sequence came from a man between 45 and 60 years old who received an inactivated influenza vaccine. The CDR3 here is CASSLDLARSQYF. For the CDR3, the DNA is TGTGCCAGCAGTTTAGACCTTGCCCGGTCGCAGTATTTT.